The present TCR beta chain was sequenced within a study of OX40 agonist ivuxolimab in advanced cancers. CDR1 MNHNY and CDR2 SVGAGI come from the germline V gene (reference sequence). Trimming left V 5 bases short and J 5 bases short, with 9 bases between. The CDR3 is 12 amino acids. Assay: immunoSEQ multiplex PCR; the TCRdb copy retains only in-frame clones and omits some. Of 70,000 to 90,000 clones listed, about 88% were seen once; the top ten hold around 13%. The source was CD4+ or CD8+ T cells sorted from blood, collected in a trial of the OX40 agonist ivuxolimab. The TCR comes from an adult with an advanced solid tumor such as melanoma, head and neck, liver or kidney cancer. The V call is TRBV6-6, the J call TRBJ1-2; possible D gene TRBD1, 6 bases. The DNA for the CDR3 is TGTGCCAGCAGTCAGGGGCTTTATGGCTACACCTTC. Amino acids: CASSQGLYGYTF.